The T cell receptor (beta chain) described here comes from a study of T cells in Graves' hyperthyroidism and ophthalmopathy (dated by TCRdb to 2018 to 2020). Regarding the study in general: Peripheral blood samples were taken at the time of initial diagnosis, prior to any treatment. A discovery cohort of about 95 patients, 43 with Graves' ophthalmopathy and about 58 with stable Graves' hyperthyroidism, was used to find distinguishing TCR V-J signatures. Prospective prediction of ophthalmopathy was tested in an independent validation cohort of 18 to 20 hyperthyroidism patients and 15 to 17 patients who later progressed to ophthalmopathy. The 100 discovery patients were randomly split 7:3 into training and test sets. In addition, the study compared T-cell repertoires in thyroid tissue and in blood from over 5 Graves' hyperthyroidism patients. Following sampling, methimazole starting at 30 mg daily was given to hyperthyroidism patients, and high-dose intravenous methylprednisolone was given to ophthalmopathy patients. The paper describes TCR Vbeta CDR3 sequencing of 120 to 150 peripheral blood samples, made up of around 41 ophthalmopathy patients, around 78 hyperthyroidism patients and 17 progressor patients. Overall study outcomes, separate from this receptor: During validation, the model predicted progression to ophthalmopathy a median of about 6.5 months ahead of onset, with around 71% sensitivity and almost 75% specificity. Sample size was not statistically predetermined, and blinding of investigators to group allocation was not performed. Most expanded thyroid clonotypes (frequency above 0.001) were also detected in blood, suggesting blood repertoires may reflect thyroid immune responses. In cross-validation, a model built on a 13 V-J signature told ophthalmopathy apart from stable hyperthyroidism with 85% to 90% sensitivity and 81% to 82% specificity, and in testing the same model reached 80%/75%.

Stable Graves' hyperthyroidism was defined as the absence of progression to ophthalmopathy over 18 months of follow-up. Hyperthyroidism patients were newly diagnosed, had a disease duration of under 2 months, and were aged 18 to 65 years. Exclusion was applied to patients with uncontrolled infections, other autoimmune diseases, pregnancy or lactation. Diagnoses relied on clinical symptoms, serum thyroxine and TRAb, thyroid ultrasound and orbital computed tomography. Ficoll-Paque density gradient centrifugation was used to isolate PBMCs from under 11 ml of fresh peripheral blood. Total RNA was extracted using Trizol reagent, and RNA quality was assessed on an Agilent 2100 Bioanalyzer. Amplification of TCR beta CDR3 regions was carried out from RNA transcripts. For the first round of RT-PCR on the TCR CDR3, the HTBI primer set was used together with the Qiagen OneStep RT-PCR kit. A second multiplex PCR round built the libraries, followed by size selection and purification. Sequencing of the libraries was done on an Illumina HiSeq2000 using paired-end 100 bp reads. For the original study's pipeline: SOAPnuke was used to process the raw data, removing reads that contained adapters or uncalled bases, had a mean Phred below 15, or lacked an exact match to the constant primer or identifier. High-quality paired reads were merged with COPE v1.2.5, and unique nucleotide sequences were defined as clonotypes. MiTCR v1.1 was used to align clonotypes to the IMGT TRBV, TRBD and TRBJ reference segments. The analysis was restricted to V-J combinations with a frequency above 0.0001, which together covered roughly 99% of the repertoires. The TCS score was defined as F50 (clonal expansion) divided by E x V (chaos), with BLOSUM62-based TCRdist calculated between CDR3 peptides within each V-J. Welch's t-statistics and random forest reduced fewer than 550 V-J features to roughly 13, which were used in a naive Bayes classifier (R e1071). TCRdb itself trimmed the public reads at Q25 with fastp, ran MiXCR and retained productive beta chains. Identical CDR3 protein sequences are pooled into one entry, listed with their most common genes and DNA. TCRdb's processing, not the study's, gives the V and J calls here. This sample lists 95,000 to 100,000 distinct CDR3 sequences; roughly half were detected once. 27% of the sample is taken by the ten largest.

About this clonotype: The antigen it binds to is not known. Base qualities are not recorded, but no much larger clone differs from it by a single base.

V sheds 4 bases and J sheds 5 bases, leaving 29 bases between their ends. The CDR3 covers 19 residues, taking in both the cysteine and the phenylalanine. Only CDR3 DNA is held: 57 bases, read in frame from base 1. The chain links TRBV12-3 or TRBV12-4 with TRBJ1-2; the D region possibly corresponds to TRBD1 (6 bases align). Material for sequencing was blood. The clonotype was recovered from a woman between 40 and 55 years old with Graves' hyperthyroidism. The DNA is TGTGCCAGCAGTTCCTGGGCGCGGGGGGCTTCGTATTTTCCTTATGGCTACACCTTC. Its coded protein is CASSSWARGASYFPYGYTF.